These T cell receptor beta chains were read from a single sample in a study of blood T cell repertoires in COVID-19. TCRdb's table, derived via immunoSEQ multiplex PCR, lists solely in-frame clones and lacks some. The data hold a few hundred thousand clones, with around three quarters observed a single time. Sequencing was performed on peripheral blood. These receptors all come from a woman in her sixties or seventies with acute or convalescent COVID-19. The CDR3 runs from the conserved cysteine through the conserved F or W. The D gene is left open where the match is weak. Size values are once, few and many counts, or a class for expanded clones, and some rows have none.

j_call | v_call | cdr3_length | d_call | clone_size | cdr3_aa | cdr3_nt
TRBJ2-1 | TRBV5-8 | 14 | TRBD2 | NA | CASRSGLATDEQFF | TGTGCCAGCAGATCGGGACTAGCAACCGATGAGCAGTTCTTC
TRBJ2-7 | TRBV30 | 11 | NA | NA | CAWSGYAEQYF | TGTGCCTGGTCAGGGTACGCCGAGCAGTACTTC
TRBJ1-2 | TRBV29-1 | 17 | NA | NA | CSVEGIGGGYRDYGYTF | TGCAGCGTTGAAGGAATTGGGGGCGGTTATAGGGACTATGGCTACACCTTC
TRBJ1-5 | TRBV5-8 | 18 | NA | NA | CASSLEYGGKSSNQPQHF | TGTGCCAGCAGCTTGGAGTATGGGGGGAAGTCTAGCAATCAGCCCCAGCATTTT
TRBJ1-1 | TRBV30 | 12 | NA | NA | CAWSGVNTEAFF | TGTGCCTGGAGCGGAGTTAACACTGAAGCTTTCTTT
TRBJ1-5 | TRBV6-1 | 15 | TRBD1 | NA | CASSDKDRGLQPQHF | TGTGCCAGCAGTGATAAAGACAGGGGGCTTCAGCCCCAGCATTTT
TRBJ2-5 | TRBV2 | 14 | TRBD2 | NA | CASSWSSRGGTQYF | TGTGCCAGCAGTTGGAGTTCGCGGGGGGGGACCCAGTACTTC
TRBJ2-7 | TRBV5-5 | 15 | TRBD1 | NA | CASSLGTGEWYEQYF | TGTGCCAGCAGCTTGGGGACAGGGGAATGGTACGAGCAGTACTTC
TRBJ2-2 | TRBV12-3/TRBV12-4 | 13 | NA | NA | CASQAGEVGELFF | TGTGCCAGTCAAGCAGGGGAAGTAGGGGAGCTGTTTTTT
TRBJ1-1 | TRBV25-1 | 15 | NA | NA | CASSRDMNMNTEAFF | TGTGCCAGCAGTCGGGACATGAACATGAACACTGAAGCTTTCTTT
TRBJ2-3 | TRBV4-3 | 16 | TRBD1 | NA | CASSFSGTGGPDTQYF | TGCGCCAGCAGCTTCAGCGGGACAGGGGGTCCAGATACGCAGTATTTT
TRBJ1-4 | TRBV6-2/TRBV6-3 | 14 | NA | NA | CASSSRKGDEKLFF | TGTGCCAGCAGTTCCCGGAAAGGGGATGAAAAACTGTTTTTT
TRBJ2-7 | TRBV11-2 | 18 | NA | NA | CASSLDWAWGGRSYEQYF | TGTGCCAGCAGCTTAGATTGGGCTTGGGGGGGGCGCTCCTACGAGCAGTACTTC
TRBJ2-7 | TRBV2 | 15 | TRBD1 | NA | CASRKDRGLSDEQYF | TGTGCCAGCAGAAAAGACAGGGGGCTAAGCGACGAGCAGTACTTC
TRBJ1-5 | TRBV7-2 | 17 | NA | NA | CASSPSHQQFSNQPQHF | TGTGCCAGCAGCCCTAGCCACCAACAGTTTAGCAATCAGCCCCAGCATTTT
TRBJ1-4 | TRBV6-5 | 14 | NA | NA | CASSPMSKSEKLFF | TGTGCCAGCAGTCCCATGTCAAAGAGTGAAAAACTGTTTTTT
TRBJ1-6 | TRBV5-4 | 16 | NA | NA | CASSSEPQGVRSPLHF | TGTGCCAGCAGCTCGGAACCGCAGGGCGTACGGTCACCCCTCCACTTT
TRBJ2-2 | TRBV19 | 14 | TRBD1 | NA | CASNRDRNTGELFF | TGTGCCAGTAACCGGGACAGGAACACCGGGGAGCTGTTTTTT
TRBJ2-3 | TRBV27 | 15 | TRBD1 | NA | CASSAPRQGPDTQYF | TGTGCCAGCAGTGCGCCAAGACAGGGGCCAGATACGCAGTATTTT
TRBJ2-2 | TRBV14 | 15 | TRBD1 | few | CASSRQGIITGELFF | TGTGCCAGCAGCCGACAGGGGATCATCACCGGGGAGCTGTTTTTT
TRBJ2-3 | TRBV2 | 19 | TRBD2 | NA | CASSAAWASGGALSDTQYF | TGTGCCAGCAGTGCCGCCTGGGCTAGCGGGGGGGCTCTCTCAGATACGCAGTATTTT
TRBJ2-5 | TRBV30 | 15 | TRBD1 | NA | CAWSGGQGNQETQYF | TGTGCCTGGAGTGGGGGACAGGGGAACCAAGAGACCCAGTACTTC
TRBJ2-7 | TRBV5-1 | 16 | TRBD2 | NA | CASSSTPKSGGIEQYF | TGCGCCAGCAGCTCTACCCCTAAATCGGGGGGGATAGAGCAGTACTTC
TRBJ2-7 | TRBV5-1 | 13 | NA | NA | CASSPRSGGEQYF | TGCGCCAGCAGCCCCCGCTCAGGAGGTGAGCAGTACTTC